These 32 T cell receptor beta chains originate from one sample sequenced in a study of blood T cell repertoires in COVID-19. Profiled with immunoSEQ multiplex PCR; TCRdb holds only in-frame clones, not every one. The sample shows a few hundred thousand clones, over 75% of them seen only once. What was sequenced was PBMCs or T cells enriched from blood (not recorded which). The receptors here all came from a woman between 40 and 55 years old with acute COVID-19.

The chain employs TRBV30 and TRBJ1-3; no clear D. The CDR3 totals 13 residues. The germline V gene has CDR1 GTSNPN and CDR2 SVGIG (reference sequence). The V end was cut by 3 bases, the J end by 0 bases, with 6 bases between. CDR3 DNA sequence: TGTGCCTGGAGCCAATTCTCTGGAAACACCATATATTTT. Protein product: CAWSQFSGNTIYF.

The chain carries TRBV3-1 (or the pseudogene TRBV3-2) and TRBJ1-5; TRBD1 agrees at 7 bases. The V gene end was trimmed by 1 base and the J gene end by 8 bases; junction bases not matched to a gene: 5. The CDR3 runs to 14 residues. CDR1 is LGHDT and CDR2 is YNNKEL in the germline V gene (reference sequence). CDR3 residues: CASSQGRQGEPQHF. The CDR3, as DNA: TGTGCCAGCAGCCAAGGTCGACAGGGAGAGCCCCAGCATTTT.

This clone was detected ten times or more. The chain is built from TRBV28 and TRBJ1-1, with 7 positions matching TRBD1. Germline V gene sequence: CDR1 MDHEN, CDR2 SYDVKM. V lost 5 bases and J lost 5; bases outside the gene matches: 8. CDR3 length: 14 amino acids. In nucleotides, the CDR3 is TGTGCCAGCAGTCCCTCGACAGGGAGGACTGAAGCTTTCTTT. Its translation is CASSPSTGRTEAFF.

The chain employs TRBV9 and TRBJ2-7; TRBD2 aligns across 10 bases. The V gene end was trimmed by 3 bases and the J gene end by 6 bases; junction bases not matched to a gene: 6. Looked up from germline, CDR1 is SGDLS and CDR2 is YYNGEE. The CDR3 extends over 14 amino acids. The CDR3 spells CASSASGSGGEQYF. The CDR3 DNA is TGTGCCAGCAGCGCTAGCGGGAGCGGTGGCGAGCAGTACTTC.

The J gene is TRBJ2-7, the V gene TRBV11-2; 7 bases align to TRBD1. Germline values: CDR1 SGHAT, CDR2 FQNNGV. With V trimmed by 5 bases and J by 3 bases, 13 bases remained unmatched. The CDR3 runs to 16 residues. In DNA form, the CDR3 reads TGTGCCAGCAGCCCGCTAGCTCGACAGGGAAACTACGAGCAGTACTTC. It encodes CASSPLARQGNYEQYF.

The gene calls are TRBV19 and TRBJ2-5; TRBD1 matches 7 bases. V lost 5 bases, J lost 4 bases, and 4 bases stayed unmatched. The CDR3 runs to 13 residues. Germline lookup yields CDR1 LNHDA and CDR2 SQIVND (reference sequence). The CDR3 here is CASSERGRETQYF. CDR3 sequence (DNA): TGTGCCAGTAGTGAAAGGGGGCGAGAGACCCAGTACTTC.

The V call is TRBV9, the J call TRBJ2-7; D is possibly TRBD1 (6 bases). The CDR3 runs 16 residues. Trimming left V 4 bases short and J 2 bases short, with 19 bases between. CDR1 SGDLS and CDR2 YYNGEE come from the germline V gene. The DNA of the CDR3 is TGTGCCAGCAGCCCGAACACAGGGACCCAAACCTACGAGCAGTACTTC. This encodes CASSPNTGTQTYEQYF.

This chain links TRBV6-5 with TRBJ1-2, with 10 bases aligning to TRBD1. With 5 bases clipped from V and 6 bases from J, the junction kept 3 bases outside the gene matches. CDR1 and CDR2 (germline): MNHEY, SVGAGI. CDR3 length: 13 amino acids. CDR3 amino acids: CASSRQGADGYTF. The DNA for the CDR3 is TGTGCCAGCAGTCGACAGGGGGCAGATGGCTACACCTTC.

This chain links TRBV7-9 with TRBJ2-2; TRBD1 agrees at 8 bases. The CDR3 has 15 amino acids. J gave up 8 bases and V 4 bases, and 9 bases lay outside the gene matches. CDR1 is SEHNR, CDR2 FQNEAQ, per germline (reference sequence). The CDR3 coding sequence is TGTGCCAGCAGCTCTGACAGGGGAATTGGAGGGGAGCTGTTTTTT. It is translated as CASSSDRGIGGELFF.

The CDR3 coding sequence is TGTGCCAGCTCACCTCGACAGAACACTGAAGCTTTCTTT. As protein: CASSPRQNTEAFF. The rearrangement joins TRBV18 to TRBJ1-1; D gene unclear. The V gene lost 3 bases and the J gene lost 1 base, with 6 bases spanning the gap. The CDR3 covers 13 residues. Germline-derived CDR1 and CDR2 are KGHSH and LQKENI. The full variable domain, rest sourced from reference TRBV18 and TRBJ1-1, is NAGVMQNPRHLVRRRGQEARLRCSPMKGHSHVYWYRQLPEEGLKFMVYLQKENIIDESGMPKERFSAEFPKEGPSILRIQQVVRGDSAAYFCASSPRQNTEAFFGQGTRLTVV.

This chain connects TRBV4-3 to TRBJ1-1, with D perhaps TRBD1 (6 bases). The length of the CDR3 is 16 residues. CDR1 and CDR2 (germline): LGHNA, YSLEER. V was trimmed by 0 bases and J by 4 bases, leaving 15 bases between them. This CDR3 reads CASSQDAGEGSTEAFF. Here the CDR3 DNA reads TGCGCCAGCAGCCAAGATGCAGGGGAAGGGAGCACTGAAGCTTTCTTT.

The chain couples TRBV10-3 to TRBJ2-7; the D gene is possibly TRBD2 (6 bases). The CDR3 loop spans 19 amino acids. Deletions cut 0 bases from V and 0 bases from J, with 21 bases between. Germline V CDR1 and CDR2: ENHRY, SYGVKD. This chain's CDR3 is CAISESTPGLPGTSYEQYF. The CDR3 DNA reads TGTGCCATCAGTGAGTCGACACCGGGACTCCCAGGGACCTCCTACGAGCAGTACTTC.

The gene calls are TRBV28 and TRBJ2-1, with a possible D match to TRBD1 (5 bases). This CDR3 comprises 13 residues. V was shortened by 3 bases and J by 3 bases, with 6 bases between the two germline ends. From germline, CDR1 is MDHEN and CDR2 SYDVKM. The CDR3 DNA follows: TGTGCCAGCAGTTTGCAGGGCTACAATGAGCAGTTCTTC. It specifies CASSLQGYNEQFF.

The chain links TRBV5-6 to TRBJ1-5, with TRBD1 matching 7 bases. Germline V CDR1 and CDR2: SGHDT, YYEEEE. The CDR3 length is 16 residues. J gave up 5 bases and V 0 bases, and 8 bases lay outside the gene matches. CDR3 region: CASSLGRGDRDQPQHF. Here the CDR3 DNA reads TGTGCCAGCAGCTTGGGCAGGGGGGATAGGGATCAGCCCCAGCATTTT.

The chain carries TRBV2 and TRBJ2-3, with D perhaps TRBD1 (6 bases). V gave up 8 bases and J gave up 0 bases, with 15 bases separating them. This CDR3 is 15 amino acids long. CDR1 and CDR2 (germline): SNHLY, FYNNEI. The CDR3 DNA sequence: TGTGCCAGCCGAAGGGGGACCCTTAGCACAGATACGCAGTATTTT. It codes for CASRRGTLSTDTQYF. Combining the CDR3 with reference TRBV2 and TRBJ2-3 gives the whole variable domain EPEVTQTPSHQVTQMGQEVILRCVPISNHLYFYWYRQILGQKVEFLVSFYNNEISEKSEIFDDQFSVERPDGSNFTLKIRSTKLEDSAMYFCASRRGTLSTDTQYFGPGTRLTVL.

This clone was seen more than once but under ten times. The genes are TRBV4-1 and TRBJ1-6; no clear D. The germline V gene has CDR1 MGHRA and CDR2 YSYEKL. This CDR3 has 16 residues. V lost 4 bases, J lost 0 bases, and 10 bases lay in between. The CDR3 bases are TGCGCCAGCAGCCTCGAGCATAGCTCCTATAATTCACCCCTCCACTTT. Amino acids: CASSLEHSSYNSPLHF.

This sequence joins TRBV6-5 and TRBJ2-5; 10 bases map to TRBD1. This CDR3 is 14 amino acids long. With 11 bases clipped from V and 0 bases from J, the junction kept 6 bases outside the gene matches. Looked up from germline, CDR1 is MNHEY and CDR2 is SVGAGI. The CDR3 region is CAGQGESNQETQYF. The CDR3 DNA is TGTGCCGGACAGGGGGAGAGTAACCAAGAGACCCAGTACTTC.

This clone was recorded a few times. This sequence joins TRBV5-1 and TRBJ1-6, with a tentative D call TRBD1 (5 bases). Germline V CDR1 and CDR2: SGHRS, YFSETQ. The CDR3 spans 14 residues. V gave up 7 bases and J gave up 10 bases, with 18 bases separating them. Here the CDR3 reads CASRLQQGESPLHF. The CDR3 DNA follows: TGCGCCAGCCGCCTCCAGCAGGGCGAATCACCCCTCCACTTT.

The chain joins TRBV5-1 to TRBJ1-2, with D possibly being TRBD1 (5 bases). Germline CDR1 SGHRS, CDR2 YFSETQ. This CDR3 comprises 16 residues. Trimming stripped 1 base from V and 8 bases from J, with 21 bases between. CDR3 sequence: CASSLQRGTASRGYTF. The CDR3 DNA reads TGCGCCAGCAGCTTGCAGAGAGGGACTGCCAGTAGGGGCTACACCTTC.

This clone was found once. V and J are TRBV6-6 and TRBJ1-1; weak D call: TRBD1 (5 bases). Trimming took off 8 bases at V and 0 bases at J, with 10 bases between the two ends. CDR1 MNHNY and CDR2 SVGAGI come from the germline V gene (reference sequence). The CDR3 is 13 residues long. The CDR3 DNA is TGTGCCAGCGGCCTGACAGTGAACACTGAAGCTTTCTTT. This codes for CASGLTVNTEAFF.

The chain combines TRBV25-1 with TRBJ2-7, with 8 bases aligning to TRBD1. The V gene's germline CDR1 is MGHDK and CDR2 SYGVNS. The CDR3 totals 13 residues. Unmatched junction bases numbered 5, after V lost 7 bases and J lost 3 bases. Here the CDR3 reads CASTGTGFYEQYF. CDR3 sequence (DNA): TGTGCCAGCACCGGGACAGGCTTCTACGAGCAGTACTTC.

This clone has just a few counts. The chain is built from TRBV30 and TRBJ2-2; maybe TRBD1 (5 bases). The CDR3 is 15 amino acids. Germline V gene sequence: CDR1 GTSNPN, CDR2 SVGIG (reference sequence). V was pared by 0 bases and J by 3 bases, with 11 bases between. CDR3 region: CAWSVGRVHTGELFF. The CDR3 DNA reads TGTGCCTGGAGTGTAGGCAGGGTACACACCGGGGAGCTGTTTTTT.

CDR3 nucleotide sequence: TGCGCCAGCAGGAATGTCCCGGGACAGGGAGACTATGGCTACACCTTC. Translating gives CASRNVPGQGDYGYTF. This chain joins TRBV10-2 and TRBJ1-2; TRBD1 agrees at 9 bases. After removal of 6 bases from V and 3 bases from J, the junction contained 11 bases not matched to a gene. The germline V gene encodes CDR1 WSHSY and CDR2 SAAADI. This CDR3 is 16 amino acids long.

The chain recombines TRBV5-4 with TRBJ2-3; 9 positions match TRBD1. Per the germline V gene, CDR1 is SGHNT and CDR2 is YYREEE (reference sequence). J gave up 0 bases and V 4 bases, and 9 bases lay outside the gene matches. The CDR3 has 17 residues. CDR3 in DNA: TGTGCCAGCAGCCCATACAGGGGGCGCGGGAGCACAGATACGCAGTATTTT. It is translated as CASSPYRGRGSTDTQYF.

The CDR3 protein is CASSALAGVGGTDTQYF. The CDR3 DNA is TGTGCCAGCAGCGCCTTAGCGGGAGTCGGTGGCACAGATACGCAGTATTTT. This sequence joins TRBV9 and TRBJ2-3; 9 bases align to TRBD2. The germline V gene has CDR1 SGDLS and CDR2 YYNGEE. There are 17 residues in the CDR3. The junction had 9 bases not matched to a gene; V was cut back by 3 bases and J by 1 base.

The chain combines TRBV7-3 with TRBJ1-1; TRBD1 is a possible D gene (5 bases). Trimming took 5 bases from V and 0 from J, leaving 7 bases between them. Germline CDR1 is SGHTA and CDR2 is FQGTGA. The CDR3 extends over 13 amino acids. The CDR3 bases are TGTGCCAGCAGCGCGACAGTGAACACTGAAGCTTTCTTT. Translating it yields CASSATVNTEAFF.

The chain couples TRBV4-1 to TRBJ2-1; a possible D gene is TRBD2 (5 bases). The CDR3 has 15 amino acids. CDR1 MGHRA and CDR2 YSYEKL come from the germline V gene. V lost 0 bases and J lost 5, with 11 bases in between. The CDR3 DNA reads TGCGCCAGCAGCCAAGATCAAGGACTTCACAATGAGCAGTTCTTC. Translated: CASSQDQGLHNEQFF.

This clone was recorded once. This chain links TRBV10-2 with TRBJ1-4, with a possible D match to TRBD1 (6 bases). The CDR3 runs 17 residues. V lost 2 bases, J lost 0 bases, and 13 bases lay in between. Germline loops: CDR1 WSHSY, CDR2 SAAADI. Here the CDR3 reads CASSEPRAGATNEKLFF. The CDR3 DNA sequence: TGCGCCAGCAGTGAGCCCCGGGCAGGGGCAACTAATGAAAAACTGTTTTTT.

This chain uses TRBV7-3 with TRBJ2-2; the D gene is possibly TRBD2 (6 bases). The CDR3 contains 16 residues. Trimming removed 5 bases at V and 3 bases at J, with 16 bases between. CDR1 SGHTA and CDR2 FQGTGA come from the germline V gene. In nucleotides, the CDR3 is TGTGCCAGCAGCCCTGGGGGGTTAGGGTACACCGGGGAGCTGTTTTTT. Translation: CASSPGGLGYTGELFF.

The CDR3 region is CAIMGYASGNTGELFF. CDR3 in DNA: TGTGCCATCATGGGGTATGCTAGCGGAAACACCGGGGAGCTGTTTTTT. The chain has TRBV10-3 and TRBJ2-2, with 7 positions matching TRBD2. Germline V gives CDR1 ENHRY, CDR2 SYGVKD. J was trimmed by 2 bases and V by 7 bases; bases with no gene match: 10. The CDR3 runs to 16 residues.

In DNA form, the CDR3 reads TGTGCCAGCAGTGAAAGGAAGCGGGGGGGCCTCAGCGAGCAGTACTTC. Translating it yields CASSERKRGGLSEQYF. V is TRBV2 and J is TRBJ2-7; 10 positions agree with TRBD2. The CDR3 covers 16 residues. J lost 6 bases, V lost 2 bases, and 10 bases had no gene match. CDR1 and CDR2 from the germline V gene are SNHLY and FYNNEI.

V is TRBV5-1 and J is TRBJ1-2, with 7 bases matching TRBD1. The trim removed 3 bases at V and 0 bases at J, leaving 5 bases unmatched. The CDR3 is 15 residues long. Germline CDR1 reads SGHRS; CDR2 reads YFSETQ. CDR3 loop: CASSSNRGPNYGYTF. The CDR3, as DNA: TGCGCCAGCAGCTCCAACAGGGGCCCTAACTATGGCTACACCTTC.